The entry below describes one TCR beta chain. The antigen is not known. This CDR3 has 16 amino acids. This sample was included in a study of CD8 T cells in Susac syndrome. Findings and caveats of the study: TCR sequencing and HLA analysis covered a relatively small number of individuals.

Reverse transcription of 0.5 to 1 ug RNA used random hexamers. TCR beta CDR3 was amplified by immunoSEQ multiplex PCR. This amplification extended across 54 Vbeta and 13 Jbeta segments. MiXCR was run by TCRdb on the immunoSEQ multiplex PCR reads, yielding one entry per CDR3 protein. The table has 400,000 to 550,000 distinct CDR3 sequences, more than 70% seen once; the top ten hold roughly 0.1%. From blood CD8+ and CD4+ T cells, the TCR beta chain was sequenced. It was negative isolation that provided the CD8+ and CD4+ T cells, whereas TEMRA cells were enriched by FACS. The clonotype originates from a human donor with multiple sclerosis. Source material: CD8+ T cells from PBMCs. The genes are TRBV21-1 and TRBJ2-3; the table's D call, TRBD1, was not checked against the DNA. TRBV21-1 is classified as a pseudogene. CDR3 amino acids: CASSEDRGRITDTQYF. The CDR3 bases are TGTGCCAGCAGCGAAGACAGGGGGCGCATCACAGATACGCAGTATTTT.